This T cell receptor (beta chain) was captured by sequencing in a study of Graves' ophthalmopathy and Graves' hyperthyroidism. The study, taken as a whole, reports: Most clonotypes expanded in thyroid above 0.001 frequency were present in blood too.

RNA transcripts served as template for amplifying TCR beta CDR3 sequences. Scientists carried out first-round RT-PCR using HTBI primers and then a second-round multiplex PCR. TCRdb processed the multiplex PCR reads anew with MiXCR; each CDR3 protein has one entry. The table has about 480,000 distinct CDR3 sequences, around 15% seen once. This clonotype showed up many times. No antigen is known for it. Germline V CDR1 and CDR2: ENHRY, SYGVKD. Unmatched junction bases numbered 8, after V lost 6 bases and J lost 8 bases. There are 14 residues in the CDR3. With a duration under 3 months, ophthalmopathy in the donors showed moderate-to-severe activity, CAS ≥3 and NOSPECS ≥4. Excluded: other autoimmune disease, uncontrolled infection, pregnancy or lactation. Clinical symptoms, serum thyroxine, TRAb, thyroid ultrasound and orbital computed tomography formed the basis of diagnosis.

The V call is TRBV10-3, the J call TRBJ1-5, with 9 bases lining up with TRBD1. This receptor was taken from a woman younger than 45 with Graves' ophthalmopathy. Sequenced input: blood. The CDR3 here is CAISTTGGLEPQHF. The CDR3 DNA follows: TGTGCCATCAGCACTACAGGGGGCCTGGAGCCCCAGCATTTT.